This T cell receptor (beta chain) was identified during a study of T cells expressing NK-cell markers. Study-wide results and caveats: Also leading the CD3+CD56-NKG2C+ fraction in several donors were these clonotypes.

Germline lookup yields CDR1 LGHNA and CDR2 YSLEER. The CDR3 extends over 16 amino acids. Note on this clonotype: Antigen specificity is unknown.

TCRdb re-called the 5' RACE reads, yielding one record per CDR3 amino acid sequence without DNA. The sample's table shows 500,000 or so distinct CDR3 sequences. This rearrangement joins TRBV4-3 to TRBJ2-1; TCRdb gives TRBD1 as the D gene, but with no DNA this cannot be confirmed. The specimen was blood T cells: a sorted CD56 or NKG2C T cell subset, CD4+ or CD8+ T cells, or bulk PBMC T cells (not recorded which). The TCR sequence derives from a man aged 18 to 35 in good health. The CDR3 reads CASSQSPGQGGNEQFF.